Each of the 27 T cell receptor beta chains below was sequenced from the same sample in a study of a mutant IDH1 vaccine in newly diagnosed glioma (TCRdb year 2021). The library came from the immunoSEQ multiplex PCR assay. The immuneACCESS repertoire file appears here via TCRdb, limited to in-frame rearrangements. These files lack a portion of the clones; in checked studies, under half of the deficit traces to unresolved V genes, and the cause of the others is not known. This sample holds some 31,000 clones; 65% to 85% were observed only once. The ten largest clones take up roughly 8.8% of the sample. This sample's time point label indicates: week 35, safety follow-up. Each vaccine dose was 300 ug of a 20-mer mutant IDH1 peptide in Montanide, given subcutaneously with topical imiquimod. These TCRs' antigens remain unknown. Sequencing was performed on PBMCs, taken from a glioma patient whose treatment included an IDH1 peptide vaccine. These receptor sequences come from a woman between 25 and 40 years old with glioma. Some clones in this sample may be carry-over from other donors' samples.

The chain combines TRBV9 with TRBJ1-3, with D perhaps TRBD1 (5 bases). Germline lookup yields CDR1 SGDLS and CDR2 YYNGEE. CDR3 size: 17 residues. With 3 bases removed from V and 2 bases from J, the gap between germline ends came to 18 bases. The CDR3 sequence: CASSAGDGLPPGNTIYF. The CDR3 DNA follows: TGTGCCAGCAGCGCGGGGGATGGCCTTCCACCTGGAAACACCATATATTTT.

For the CDR3, the DNA is TGTGCCAGCTCTCCCAGGATGGCGGGAGGGCCGAATGAGCAGTTCTTC. It encodes CASSPRMAGGPNEQFF. This chain uses TRBV18 with TRBJ2-1; the match to TRBD2 covers 9 bases. The CDR3 has 16 amino acids. V trimming: 6 bases; J trimming: 7 bases; junction bases outside the gene matches: 13. The V gene's germline CDR1 is KGHSH and CDR2 LQKENI.

The V gene is TRBV5-5, the J gene TRBJ2-7, with 10 bases matching TRBD1. With 2 bases clipped from V and 6 bases from J, the junction kept 8 bases outside the gene matches. CDR1 SGHKS and CDR2 YYEKEE come from the germline V gene (reference sequence). The length of the CDR3 is 15 residues. This CDR3 is CASSFGQGERGEQYF. CDR3 nucleotides: TGTGCCAGCAGCTTTGGACAGGGGGAGAGGGGCGAGCAGTACTTC.

The chain uses TRBV5-1 and TRBJ2-1, with 8 nucleotides matching TRBD1. CDR3 length: 12 residues. Germline V gene lookup returns CDR1 SGHRS and CDR2 YFSETQ. The ends lost 4 bases at V and 8 bases at J; junction bases unmatched: 2. As DNA, the CDR3 is TGCGCCAGCAGCCGACAGGGGTATGAGCAGTTCTTC. As protein: CASSRQGYEQFF. The full variable domain, completed using reference TRBV5-1 and TRBJ2-1, is KAGVTQTPRYLIKTRGQQVTLSCSPISGHRSVSWYQQTPGQGLQFLFEYFSETQRNKGNFPGRFSGRQFSNSRSEMNVSTLELGDSALYLCASSRQGYEQFFGPGTRLTVL.

The rearrangement joins TRBV5-4 to TRBJ1-5; unclear D gene. Trimming left V 1 base short and J 3 bases short, with 8 bases between. The length of the CDR3 is 14 residues. Germline V gene sequence: CDR1 SGHNT, CDR2 YYREEE (reference sequence). The CDR3 sequence: CASSLWRPNQPQHF. CDR3 DNA: TGTGCCAGCAGCTTGTGGCGCCCCAATCAGCCCCAGCATTTT.

The rearrangement links TRBV7-8 to TRBJ2-2, with 12 positions matching TRBD2. Germline-derived CDR1 and CDR2 are SGHVS and FQNEAQ. The ends lost 5 bases at V and 2 bases at J; junction bases unmatched: 6. The length of the CDR3 is 17 residues. CDR3 nucleotide sequence: TGTGCCAGCAGCATAAAGGGACTAGCGGGCAACACCGGGGAGCTGTTTTTT. Encoded protein: CASSIKGLAGNTGELFF.

The V and J genes are TRBV5-5 and TRBJ2-2; TRBD1 matches at 10 bases. J was trimmed by 5 bases and V by 0 bases; bases with no gene match: 4. Germline-derived CDR1 and CDR2 are SGHKS and YYEKEE (reference sequence). The CDR3 consists of 16 residues. The CDR3, as DNA: TGTGCCAGCAGCTTGGCGGACAGGGGGTTAACCGGGGAGCTGTTTTTT. The encoded protein is CASSLADRGLTGELFF.

The chain is built from TRBV7-8 and TRBJ1-2, with unresolved D. The CDR3 has 13 amino acids. Germline lookup yields CDR1 SGHVS and CDR2 FQNEAQ. V lost 4 bases and J 0 bases, leaving 6 bases between the germline ends. CDR3 nucleotides: TGTGCCAGCAGCTCGCCACCTAACTATGGCTACACCTTC. The encoded protein is CASSSPPNYGYTF.

This clone appeared a single time. The CDR3 spells CASSRPGQTYEQYF. In nucleotides, the CDR3 is TGTGCCAGCTCACGACCGGGACAGACCTACGAGCAGTACTTC. The V call is TRBV18, the J call TRBJ2-7; 7 bases are a match to TRBD1. After removal of 4 bases from V and 2 bases from J, the junction contained 5 bases not matched to a gene. The CDR3 has 14 residues. The germline gives CDR1 KGHSH, CDR2 LQKENI. Full variable domain (rest looked up from reference TRBV18 and TRBJ2-7): NAGVMQNPRHLVRRRGQEARLRCSPMKGHSHVYWYRQLPEEGLKFMVYLQKENIIDESGMPKERFSAEFPKEGPSILRIQQVVRGDSAAYFCASSRPGQTYEQYFGPGTRLTVT.

The V and J genes are TRBV7-6 and TRBJ2-7; 7 nucleotides align to TRBD1. Germline assignment: CDR1 SGHVS and CDR2 FNYEAQ. The CDR3 loop spans 13 amino acids. Trimming at V came to 5 bases and at J to 6 bases, leaving 7 bases not matched to a gene. Written as DNA, the CDR3 is TGTGCCAGCAGCCCCCGGACAGGCGCCGAGCAGTACTTC. Translation gives CASSPRTGAEQYF. Full variable domain (missing parts from reference TRBV7-6 and TRBJ2-7): GAGVSQSPRYKVTKRGQDVALRCDPISGHVSLYWYRQALGQGPEFLTYFNYEAQQDKSGLPNDRFSAERPEGSISTLTIQRTEQRDSAMYRCASSPRTGAEQYFGPGTRLTVT.

The rearrangement joins TRBV19 to TRBJ2-3, with a weak D call TRBD1 (6 bases). The CDR3 has 14 amino acids. Germline CDR1 and CDR2: LNHDA and SQIVND (reference sequence). Trimming left V 6 bases short and J 1 base short, with 11 bases between. CDR3 nucleotide sequence: TGTGCCAGTAGAGGAGAGGGGGGCACAGATACGCAGTATTTT. Its translation is CASRGEGGTDTQYF.

V gene TRBV4-1 combines with J gene TRBJ2-7; no definite D call. Deletions cut 0 bases from V and 2 bases from J, with 8 bases between. The germline CDR1 and CDR2 sequences are MGHRA and YSYEKL. The length of the CDR3 is 14 residues. DNA of the CDR3: TGCGCCAGCAGCCAAGATCTCCAGACCTACGAGCAGTACTTC. Its protein product is CASSQDLQTYEQYF.

The chain combines TRBV19 with TRBJ1-5; D is possibly TRBD1 (5 bases). The CDR3 has 15 residues. Germline CDR1 and CDR2: LNHDA and SQIVND (reference sequence). Between the trimmed V and J ends, which lost 5 bases and 4 bases, there was a span of 15 bases. CDR3 DNA: TGTGCCAGTAGTCCCTTCGAGGGGCGGAATCAGCCCCAGCATTTT. Encoded protein: CASSPFEGRNQPQHF.

This rearrangement joins TRBV19 to TRBJ1-2; TRBD1 is a possible D gene (6 bases). The V end lost 7 bases, the J end lost 6 bases, and 27 bases lay between the germline ends. Germline CDR1 is LNHDA and CDR2 is SQIVND (reference sequence). CDR3 length: 17 residues. CDR3: CASTVTRPGGAADGYTF. The CDR3 bases are TGTGCCAGTACCGTAACGCGCCCGGGGGGGGCGGCGGATGGCTACACCTTC. The full variable domain, completed using reference TRBV19 and TRBJ1-2, is DGGITQSPKYLFRKEGQNVTLSCEQNLNHDAMYWYRQDPGQGLRLIYYSQIVNDFQKGDIAEGYSVSREKKESFPLTVTSAQKNPTAFYLCASTVTRPGGAADGYTFGSGTRLTVV.

The CDR3: CASSPTNYGYTF. DNA of the CDR3: TGTGCCAGCAGCCCTACCAACTATGGCTACACCTTC. This chain links TRBV7-9 with TRBJ1-2, with D unclear. Deletions cut 5 bases from V and 2 bases from J, with 6 bases between. CDR1 and CDR2 from the germline V gene are SEHNR and FQNEAQ (reference sequence). This CDR3 spans 12 amino acids.

The chain has TRBV6-1 and TRBJ1-5; tentative D call: TRBD1 (6 bases). This CDR3 has 16 amino acids. V lost 1 base, J lost 1 base, and 11 bases lay in between. CDR1 is MNHNS, CDR2 SASEGT, per germline. The DNA for the CDR3 is TGTGCCAGCAGTGAAGGCGGGAGGGGGAGCAATCAGCCCCAGCATTTT. Encoded protein: CASSEGGRGSNQPQHF.

This sequence joins TRBV4-1 and TRBJ2-6; 9 bases are shared with TRBD2. V gave up 1 base and J gave up 1 base; unmatched junction bases: 5. In germline, CDR1 is MGHRA, CDR2 YSYEKL. CDR3 length: 18 amino acids. CDR3: CASSQGRAGGSGANVLTF. DNA for the CDR3: TGCGCCAGCAGCCAAGGTAGGGCGGGAGGGTCTGGGGCCAACGTCCTGACTTTC.

The chain recombines TRBV18 with TRBJ1-1, with D perhaps matching TRBD1 (6 bases). Germline lookup yields CDR1 KGHSH and CDR2 LQKENI. Trimming removed 3 bases at V and 5 bases at J, with 13 bases between. This CDR3 has 14 amino acids. The CDR3 loop reads CASSPRGDGTEAFF. The CDR3 DNA sequence: TGTGCCAGCTCACCGAGGGGGGATGGAACTGAAGCTTTCTTT.

The V call is TRBV6-6, the J call TRBJ2-7; D gene uncertain. V lost 7 bases to trimming and J lost 0 bases, with 13 bases between them. Germline assignment: CDR1 MNHNY and CDR2 SVGAGI (reference sequence). The CDR3 extends over 14 amino acids. The CDR3: CASKDRAHSYEQYF. The CDR3 nucleotides are TGTGCCAGCAAGGACCGAGCCCACTCCTACGAGCAGTACTTC.

This clone was counted between two and nine times. This chain links TRBV6-1 with TRBJ1-5, with TRBD1 as a possible D gene (6 bases). V lost 5 bases and J lost 7, with 18 bases in between. The CDR3 covers 15 residues. Germline V gene data show CDR1 as MNHNS and CDR2 as SASEGT. CDR3 loop: CASSKTVPGEQPQHF. The CDR3 region has the DNA TGTGCCAGCAGTAAGACGGTGCCAGGGGAACAGCCCCAGCATTTT.

The chain combines TRBV19 with TRBJ1-5; TRBD1 is a possible D gene (6 bases). Germline V gives CDR1 LNHDA, CDR2 SQIVND (reference sequence). With 3 bases removed from V and 4 bases from J, the gap between germline ends came to 13 bases. The CDR3 loop spans 15 amino acids. As DNA, the CDR3 is TGTGCCAGTAGTATGGACAGTCTTGGAAATCAGCCCCAGCATTTT. Encoded protein: CASSMDSLGNQPQHF.

A few counts support this clone. The same CDR3 also results from other DNA sequences found in this sample. The chain uses TRBV30 and TRBJ2-3; the match to TRBD2 covers 12 bases. J gave up 3 bases and V 3 bases, and 1 base lay outside the gene matches. The CDR3 has 14 amino acids. Germline lookup yields CDR1 GTSNPN and CDR2 SVGIG (reference sequence). The chain's CDR3 is CAWRLAGGTDTQYF. In nucleotides, the CDR3 is TGTGCCTGGAGGCTAGCGGGAGGGACAGATACGCAGTATTTT.

The V and J genes are TRBV7-9 and TRBJ2-1, with TRBD1 as a possible D gene (6 bases). This CDR3 contains 15 residues. The germline V and J ends were trimmed by 6 bases and 1 base, with 13 bases remaining between them. From germline, CDR1 is SEHNR and CDR2 FQNEAQ (reference sequence). CDR3 DNA: TGTGCCAGCAGACCAGGGGAGAGGTCCTACAATGAGCAGTTCTTC. It encodes CASRPGERSYNEQFF. The complete variable domain, with remaining parts taken from reference TRBV7-9 and TRBJ2-1, reads DTGVSQNPRHKITKRGQNVTFRCDPISEHNRLYWYRQTLGQGPEFLTYFQNEAQLEKSRLLSDRFSAERPKGSFSTLEIQRTEQGDSAMYLCASRPGERSYNEQFFGPGTRLTVL.

V is TRBV30 and J is TRBJ1-1; D gene ambiguous. CDR1 is GTSNPN, CDR2 SVGIG, per germline (reference sequence). The V end lost 8 bases, the J end lost 7 bases, and 17 bases lay between the germline ends. CDR3 size: 12 residues. In DNA form, the CDR3 reads TGTGCCCTCCGACTTAAGGGCAGTGAAGCTTTCTTT. It translates to CALRLKGSEAFF. Supplemented by reference TRBV30 and TRBJ1-1, the full variable domain reads SQTIHQWPATLVQPVGSPLSLECTVEGTSNPNLYWYRQAAGRGLQLLFYSVGIGQISSEVPQNLSASRPQDRQFILSSKKLLLSDSGFYLCALRLKGSEAFFGQGTRLTVV.

V and J are TRBV5-1 and TRBJ1-4; 8 positions match TRBD1. The CDR3 loop spans 21 amino acids. The V segment lost 3 bases and the J segment 0 bases; nucleotides outside the gene matches: 19. Germline V gene sequence: CDR1 SGHRS, CDR2 YFSETQ. The CDR3 loop is CASSWSTTGAIVPATNEKLFF. The CDR3 bases are TGCGCCAGCAGCTGGAGTACGACAGGGGCCATAGTACCCGCAACTAATGAAAAACTGTTTTTT.

V and J are TRBV19 and TRBJ2-7, with 7 bases aligning to TRBD2. The CDR3 length is 15 residues. With V trimmed by 3 bases and J by 9 bases, 14 bases remained unmatched. CDR1 and CDR2 (germline): LNHDA, SQIVND (reference sequence). CDR3 DNA sequence: TGTGCCAGTAGTATGGAAGCTAGCGGAACCCTTGGGCAGTACTTC. Translating it yields CASSMEASGTLGQYF.

The chain joins TRBV5-8 to TRBJ1-5, with 9 positions matching TRBD1. The junction had 7 bases not matched to a gene; V was cut back by 4 bases and J by 5 bases. In germline, CDR1 is SGHTS, CDR2 YDEGEE. This CDR3 region has 15 residues. CDR3 region: CASSRGTGRDQPQHF. The CDR3 DNA sequence: TGTGCCAGCAGCCGCGGGACAGGGCGAGATCAGCCCCAGCATTTT.